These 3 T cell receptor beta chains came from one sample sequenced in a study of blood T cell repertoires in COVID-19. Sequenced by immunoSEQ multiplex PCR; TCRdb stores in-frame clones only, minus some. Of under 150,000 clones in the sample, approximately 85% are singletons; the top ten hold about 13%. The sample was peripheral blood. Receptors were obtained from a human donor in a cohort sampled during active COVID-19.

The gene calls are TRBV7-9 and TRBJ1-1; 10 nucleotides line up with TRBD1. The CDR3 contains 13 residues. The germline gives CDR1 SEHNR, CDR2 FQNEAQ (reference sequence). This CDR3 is CACRRQGATEAFF. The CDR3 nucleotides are TGTGCTTGCAGGCGACAGGGGGCAACTGAAGCTTTCTTT.

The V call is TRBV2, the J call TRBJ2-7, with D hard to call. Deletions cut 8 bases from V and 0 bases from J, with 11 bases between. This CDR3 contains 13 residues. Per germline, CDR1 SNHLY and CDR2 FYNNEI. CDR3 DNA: TGTGCCAGCCTGAGGCTGGACTCCTACGAGCAGTACTTC. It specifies CASLRLDSYEQYF.

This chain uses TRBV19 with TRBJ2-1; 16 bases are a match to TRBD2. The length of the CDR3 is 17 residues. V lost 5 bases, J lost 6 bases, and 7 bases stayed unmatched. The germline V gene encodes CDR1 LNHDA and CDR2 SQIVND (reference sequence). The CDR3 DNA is TGTGCCAGTAGTCTCGGGACTAGCGGGGGGGCCAGCAATGAGCAGTTCTTC. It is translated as CASSLGTSGGASNEQFF.